This T cell receptor beta chain was sequenced during a study of vaccination and CD4 T cells after COVID-19. This clonotype was seen a handful of times. Its antigen remains unidentified. With the Oncomine TCR Beta short-read assay, DNA from cultured CD4+ T cells was sequenced. TCRdb reanalysed the PCR reads using MiXCR and keeps one entry per CDR3 protein. The sample records about 11,000 distinct CDR3 sequences, 45% to 60% being singletons. Described treatment: roughly ten-day PBMC culture with coronavirus spike peptide pools or control peptides (ViraFEST assay). This CDR3 is built from 13 residues. Germline V gene sequence: CDR1 DFQATT, CDR2 SNEGSKA (reference sequence). Trimming shortened V by 4 bases and J by 0 bases, and 9 bases separated the two germline ends.

The TCR originated in a human donor who had recovered from COVID-19. Sequenced input: CD4+ T cells from blood, cultured in vitro. The rearrangement uses TRBV20-1 and TRBJ1-1, with D possibly TRBD1 on 5 matching bases. The DNA of the CDR3 is TGCAGTGCTACCAGACAGTTGAACACTGAAGCTTTCTTT. Amino acids: CSATRQLNTEAFF.